This passage covers 14 T cell receptor delta chains from one sample sequenced in a study of γδ T cells in repeated Plasmodium falciparum infection. TCRdb re-processed the multiplex PCR reads using CATT. The table includes 75,000 to 95,000 delta-chain clones, 0.98% detected once. Vgamma9/Vdelta2+ and Vdelta2-negative gammadelta T cells were flow-sorted from PBMC for bulk sequencing. Specimen: gamma-delta T cells from blood. All receptors derive from a pool of human donors (malaria-infected and uninfected, not separated).

A few counts support this clone. The TCRdb protein comes from a much larger clone and disagrees with this DNA's translation at residue 11, likely due to a read error; the protein given here is derived from the DNA. The chain employs TRDV2 and TRDJ1, with a possible D match to TRDD3 (6 bases). TCRdb carries no J gene annotation; the J gene was assigned here by matching the DNA with germline. Looked up from germline, CDR1 is GEAIGNYY and CDR2 is EKD. Deletions cut 0 bases from V and 0 bases from J, with 19 bases between. The CDR3 covers 18 residues. In nucleotides, the CDR3 is TGTGCCTGTGACACCCTGGGGATTTCTGTGAGGTACACCGATAAACTCATCTTT. Translating it yields CACDTLGISVRYTDKLIF.

Comments on this clone: TCRdb has a much larger clone's protein, which differs at residue 16 from the translation of this DNA, likely because of a read error; what is shown is the protein translated from the DNA. The J gene went uncalled, whereas the V gene is TRDV2; the table's D call, TRDD3, has no DNA check behind it. The CDR3 sequence is 18 residues long. Germline V gene sequence: CDR1 GEAIGNYY, CDR2 EKD. The CDR3 bases are TGTGCCTGTGACACCCTTGACGAGGGGCTGGGGTTCACCGATAAACCCATCTTT. Amino acids: CACDTLDEGLGFTDKPIF.

To note about this clone: It differs at one base from a far larger clone, so likely a read error. Other DNA sequences within the sample encode an identical CDR3. This chain links TRDV1 with TRDJ1, with no clear D. Germline V CDR1 and CDR2: TSWWSYY, QGS. Deletions cut 0 bases from V and 8 bases from J, with 31 bases between. The length of the CDR3 is 20 residues. CDR3 sequence (DNA): TGTGCTCTTGGGGAACTTTTGTGGGAGCATACCGGCTCCTCGGTCGACAAACTCATCTTT. This sequence encodes CALGELLWEHTGSSVDKLIF.

This clone was found many times. The protein TCRdb lists belongs to a much larger clone and differs from this DNA's translation at residue 14, which points to a read error; the protein shown is made from the DNA. This rearrangement joins TRDV1 to TRDJ1; 10 positions match TRDD3. This CDR3 has 19 amino acids. The V gene's germline CDR1 is TSWWSYY and CDR2 QGS. Losses at the gene ends were 3 bases for V and 3 bases for J; bases not matched to a gene: 16. The CDR3 loop reads CALGETLRLGDLYADKLIF. The DNA of the CDR3 is TGTGCTCTTGGGGAGACTCTCCGACTGGGGGATCTATACGCCGATAAACTCATCTTT.

About this clone itself: Only one base separates this from a far larger clonotype, so it likely reflects a read error. Other DNA sequences from this sample encode an identical CDR3 as well. The chain combines TRAV38-2/DV8 with TRDJ1, with 11 bases aligning to TRDD3. V shed 0 bases, J shed 0 bases, and the junction held 28 bases outside the gene matches. This CDR3 is built from 25 residues. Germline-derived CDR1 and CDR2 are TSESDYY and QEAYKQQN. CDR3 nucleotides: TGTGCTTATAGGAGCGTTAACTTCGTCAAAGGCGACCTCTTGGGGGATACGGGGAACACCGATAAACTCATCTTT. Its protein is CAYRSVNFVKGDLLGDTGNTDKLIF.

This clone was counted between two and nine times. The TCRdb protein comes from a much larger clone and disagrees with this DNA's translation at residues 7 and 16, likely due to a read error; the protein given here is derived from the DNA. This sequence joins TRDV1 and TRDJ1, with 8 bases fitting TRDD3. Because TCRdb records no J gene, it was assigned here through a match of the DNA to germline. CDR1 and CDR2 from the germline V gene are TSWWSYY and QGS. The CDR3 has 24 amino acids. V was pared by 1 base and J by 0 bases, with 28 bases of the junction left unmatched. The CDR3 coding sequence is TGTGCTCTTGGGGAACCACTGTTATTCTGGCCCTGTGCTGGGGGAAACTCATACACCGATAAACTCATCTTT. Amino acid sequence: CALGEPLLFWPCAGGNSYTDKLIF.

At least ten counts were recorded for this clone. At residue 7, the TCRdb protein departs from the DNA translation, so the protein shown here was derived from the DNA itself. J is TRDJ1 and V is TRDV1, with 12 bases identical to TRDD3. The CDR3 extends over 19 amino acids. Trimming removed 3 bases from V and 4 bases from J; junction bases left unmatched: 15. CDR1 and CDR2 from the germline V gene are TSWWSYY and QGS. In DNA, the CDR3 is TGTGCTCTTGGGGACTCCCTCCCCTGGGGGATACGGAACTTCGATAAACTCATCTTT. As protein: CALGDSLPWGIRNFDKLIF.

On this clone itself: This DNA translates differently at residue 4 from the TCRdb protein, which is that of a much larger clone; a read error is likely, and the protein shown is the DNA's own translation. The V call is TRDV2, the J call TRDJ1; 10 bases are a match to TRDD3. TCRdb does not report a J gene; here it was assigned by matching the DNA to germline references. The CDR3 consists of 21 residues. Germline CDR1 GEAIGNYY, CDR2 EKD. This chain's CDR3 is CACGTILVGGYAMEYTDKLIF. The CDR3 DNA sequence: TGTGCCTGTGGCACCATCCTCGTCGGGGGATACGCGATGGAGTACACCGATAAACTCATCTTT.

This clone was counted a few times. This DNA translates differently at residue 13 from the TCRdb protein, which is that of a much larger clone; a read error is likely, and the protein shown is the DNA's own translation. The chain carries TRDV2 and TRDJ1, with TRDD3 identical over 8 bases. The J gene is absent in TCRdb and was assigned here via DNA matching to germline. CDR3 length: 20 amino acids. Germline trimming cut 3 bases from V and 0 bases from J; bases unmatched to any gene: 20. Germline lookup yields CDR1 GEAIGNYY and CDR2 EKD. The CDR3 nucleotides are TGTGCCTGTGACCCGCTCGGAGGGGTTACTGGGGGGCTTTACACCGATAAACTCATCTTT. This gives the protein CACDPLGGVTGGLYTDKLIF.

This clone is deemed medium-sized. Its ends do not fully match the called genes, so a read error is possible. Other DNA sequences of this sample code for an identical CDR3. The gene calls are TRDV2 and TRDJ1; 12 bases match TRDD3. Germline V gene data show CDR1 as GEAIGNYY and CDR2 as EKD. The CDR3 is made up of 19 amino acids. The CDR3: CACITYWGIPSPYTGKLIF. CDR3 sequence (DNA): TGTGCCTGCATTACGTACTGGGGGATACCCTCCCCGTACACCGGTAAACTCATCTTT.

To note about this clone: The TCRdb record carries a much larger clone's protein, which differs from this DNA's translation at residue 18; a read error is the likely cause, and the protein listed here is the DNA translation. The V and J genes are TRDV1 and TRDJ1; a weak D match, TRDD2 (5 bases). Germline loops: CDR1 TSWWSYY, CDR2 QGS. The CDR3 has 22 residues. The CDR3, as DNA: TGTGCTCTTGGGGAACCTTACTACGTGGGTCCCATCCCTACGCCATACACCAATAAACTCATCTTT. Amino acids: CALGEPYYVGPIPTPYTNKLIF.

For this clone: TCRdb's protein for this DNA is that of a much larger clone and differs from the translation at residue 15, likely a read error; the protein shown is the DNA translation. The chain joins TRDV1 to TRDJ1, with 11 bases that match TRDD3. The J segment lost 4 bases and the V segment lost 2 bases, leaving 21 bases of the junction unmatched. CDR3 length equals 21 residues. Germline lookup yields CDR1 TSWWSYY and CDR2 QGS. CDR3: CALGEYRPNYGGYEEFDKLIF. The CDR3 DNA sequence: TGTGCTCTTGGGGAATACCGTCCGAACTATGGGGGATACGAGGAGTTCGATAAACTCATCTTT.

This clone was counted a few times. A read error likely explains this, since a far larger clone differs by one base. The same CDR3 also results from other DNA sequences found in this sample. The J gene is TRDJ1, the V gene TRDV1; 8 nucleotides line up with TRDD2. Trimming cost V 1 base and J 0 bases; bases outside gene matches: 25. CDR1 and CDR2 from the germline V gene are TSWWSYY and QGS. This CDR3 region has 23 residues. CDR3 sequence: CALGERWAFLGGDIPKYTDKLIF. The CDR3 nucleotides read TGTGCTCTTGGGGAACGATGGGCCTTCCTAGGGGGGGACATCCCAAAATACACCGATAAACTCATCTTT.

This clone came up a few times. A read error likely explains why the TCRdb protein, taken from a much larger clone, differs from this DNA's translation at residue 20; the protein shown is translated from the DNA. The rearrangement joins TRDV2 to TRDJ1; TRDD3 agrees at 10 bases. Here the J gene was assigned by germline matching of the DNA, as TCRdb has none. Germline V gives CDR1 GEAIGNYY, CDR2 EKD. CDR3 length equals 23 residues. As DNA, the CDR3 is TGTGCCTGTGGCAAACACTTCCTAATGAGGGGGATACGCTCCCGGGGTTGCACCGATGAACTCATCTTT. It codes for CACGKHFLMRGIRSRGCTDELIF.